This TCR beta chain came from a study of T cell responses to AZD1222 COVID-19 vaccine. The study's findings and limits: Targets within unmutated variant regions were reportedly found for nearly half of spike-specific TCRs. Two doses of AZD1222 preceded a rise in Spike-specific TCR breadth and depth.

The CDR3 contains 16 residues. V was trimmed by 0 bases and J by 8 bases, leaving 19 bases between them. Germline V gene lookup returns CDR1 MGHRA and CDR2 YSYEKL. The sample holds a few counts of this clone. Its target is not known. Measured with immunoSEQ multiplex PCR; TCRdb has only the in-frame clones, and not every one. The profile shows over 100,000 clones, more than 75% of them singletons. Material: peripheral blood, obtained 28 days after the second dose of the MenACWY control vaccine. The chain employs TRBV4-1 and TRBJ1-2, with D maybe TRBD1 (5 bases). This receptor was identified in an adult who received the MenACWY meningococcal vaccine as a control. DNA for the CDR3: TGCGCCAGCAGCCAAGATTATACAGGAAGGGAAGACGGCTACACCTTC. Translating it yields CASSQDYTGREDGYTF.